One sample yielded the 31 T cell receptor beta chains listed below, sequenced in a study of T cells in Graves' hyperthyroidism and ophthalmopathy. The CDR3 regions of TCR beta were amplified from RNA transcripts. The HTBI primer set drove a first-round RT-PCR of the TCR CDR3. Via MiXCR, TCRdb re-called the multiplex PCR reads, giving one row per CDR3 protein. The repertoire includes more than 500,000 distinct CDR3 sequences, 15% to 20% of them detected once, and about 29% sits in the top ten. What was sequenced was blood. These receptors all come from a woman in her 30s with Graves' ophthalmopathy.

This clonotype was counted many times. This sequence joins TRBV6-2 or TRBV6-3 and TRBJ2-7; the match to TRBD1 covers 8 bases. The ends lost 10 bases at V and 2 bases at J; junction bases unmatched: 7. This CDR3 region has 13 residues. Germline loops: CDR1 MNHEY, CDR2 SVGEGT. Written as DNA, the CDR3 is TGTGCCACTCCGACAGGGGCAACCTACGAGCAGTACTTC. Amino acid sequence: CATPTGATYEQYF.

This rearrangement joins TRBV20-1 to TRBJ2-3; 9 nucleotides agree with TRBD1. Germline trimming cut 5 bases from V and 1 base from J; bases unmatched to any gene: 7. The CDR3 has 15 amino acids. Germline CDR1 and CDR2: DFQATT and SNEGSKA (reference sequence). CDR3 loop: CSAPRQGGGTDTQYF. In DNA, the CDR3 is TGCAGTGCTCCTCGACAGGGGGGCGGCACAGATACGCAGTATTTT.

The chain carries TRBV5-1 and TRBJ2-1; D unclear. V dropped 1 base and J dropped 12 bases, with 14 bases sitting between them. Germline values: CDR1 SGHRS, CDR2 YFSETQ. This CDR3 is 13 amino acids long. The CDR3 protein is CASSLNRDSGQFF. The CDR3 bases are TGCGCCAGCAGCTTGAACAGAGATAGTGGGCAGTTCTTC.

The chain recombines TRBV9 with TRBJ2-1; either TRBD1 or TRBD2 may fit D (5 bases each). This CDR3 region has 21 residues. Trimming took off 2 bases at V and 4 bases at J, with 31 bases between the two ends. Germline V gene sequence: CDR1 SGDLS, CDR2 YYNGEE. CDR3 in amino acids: CASSVGTPGAIGNRLYNEQFF. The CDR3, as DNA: TGTGCCAGCAGCGTGGGGACCCCGGGTGCCATCGGGAATCGGTTGTACAATGAGCAGTTCTTC.

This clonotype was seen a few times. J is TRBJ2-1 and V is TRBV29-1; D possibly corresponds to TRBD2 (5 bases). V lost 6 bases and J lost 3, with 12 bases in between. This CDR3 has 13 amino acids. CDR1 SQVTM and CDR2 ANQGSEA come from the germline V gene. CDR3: CSVLGIRYNEQFF. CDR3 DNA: TGCAGCGTCCTCGGGATCCGCTACAATGAGCAGTTCTTC.

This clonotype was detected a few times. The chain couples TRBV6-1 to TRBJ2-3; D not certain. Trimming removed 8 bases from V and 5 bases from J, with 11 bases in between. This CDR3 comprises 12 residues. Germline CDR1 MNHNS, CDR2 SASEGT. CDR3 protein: CASAYTVDTQYF. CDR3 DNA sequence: TGTGCCAGCGCCTATACGGTAGATACGCAGTATTTT.

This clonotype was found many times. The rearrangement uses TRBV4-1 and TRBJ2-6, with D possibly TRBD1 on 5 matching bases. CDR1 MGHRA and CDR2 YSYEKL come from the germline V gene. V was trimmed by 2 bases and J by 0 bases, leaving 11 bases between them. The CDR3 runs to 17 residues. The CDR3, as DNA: TGCGCCAGCAGCCAATTCCCTACAGGCTCTGGGGCCAACGTCCTGACTTTC. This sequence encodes CASSQFPTGSGANVLTF.

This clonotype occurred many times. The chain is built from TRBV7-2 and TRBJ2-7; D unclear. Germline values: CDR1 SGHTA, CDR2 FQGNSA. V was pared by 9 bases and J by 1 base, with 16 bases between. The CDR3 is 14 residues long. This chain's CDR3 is CASDHGPFSYEQYF. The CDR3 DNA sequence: TGTGCCAGTGACCACGGGCCATTTTCCTACGAGCAGTACTTC. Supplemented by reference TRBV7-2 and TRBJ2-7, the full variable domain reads GAGVSQSPSNKVTEKGKDVELRCDPISGHTALYWYRQSLGQGLEFLIYFQGNSAPDKSGLPSDRFSAERTGGSVSTLTIQRTQQEDSAVYLCASDHGPFSYEQYFGPGTRLTVT.

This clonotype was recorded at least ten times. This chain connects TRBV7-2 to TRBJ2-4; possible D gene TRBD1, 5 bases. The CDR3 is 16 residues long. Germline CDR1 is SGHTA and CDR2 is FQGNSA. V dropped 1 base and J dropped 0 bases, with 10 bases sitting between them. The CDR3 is CASSLGGRKAKNIQYF. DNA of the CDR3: TGTGCCAGCAGCTTAGGGGGCCGAAAAGCCAAAAACATTCAGTACTTC.

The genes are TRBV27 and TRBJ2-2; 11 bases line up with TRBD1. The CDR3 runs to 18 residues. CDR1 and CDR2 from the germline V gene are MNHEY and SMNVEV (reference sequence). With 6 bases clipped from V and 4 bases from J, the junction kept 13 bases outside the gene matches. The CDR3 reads CASRSATRDRGITGELFF. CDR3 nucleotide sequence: TGTGCCAGCAGATCAGCTACCCGGGACAGGGGGATCACCGGGGAGCTGTTTTTT.

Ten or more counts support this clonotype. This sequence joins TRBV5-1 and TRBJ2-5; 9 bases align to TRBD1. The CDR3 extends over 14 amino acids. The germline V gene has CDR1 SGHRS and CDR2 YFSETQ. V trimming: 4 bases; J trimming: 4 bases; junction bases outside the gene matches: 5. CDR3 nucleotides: TGCGCCAGCAGCGTCCAGGGACAGGGAGAGACCCAGTACTTC. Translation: CASSVQGQGETQYF.

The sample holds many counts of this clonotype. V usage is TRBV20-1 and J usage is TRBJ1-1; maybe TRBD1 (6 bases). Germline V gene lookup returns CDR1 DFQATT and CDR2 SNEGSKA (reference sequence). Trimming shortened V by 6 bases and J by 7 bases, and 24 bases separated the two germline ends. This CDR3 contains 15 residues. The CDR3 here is CSATQAGDRYGEAFF. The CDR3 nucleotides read TGCAGTGCCACCCAGGCAGGGGATCGGTATGGTGAAGCTTTCTTT.

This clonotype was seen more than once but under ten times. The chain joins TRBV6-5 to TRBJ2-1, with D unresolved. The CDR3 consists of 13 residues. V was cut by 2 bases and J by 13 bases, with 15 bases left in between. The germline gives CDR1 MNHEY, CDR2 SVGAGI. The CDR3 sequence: CASSYGGGQRQFF. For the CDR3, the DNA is TGTGCCAGCAGTTACGGTGGCGGCCAGCGTCAGTTCTTC.

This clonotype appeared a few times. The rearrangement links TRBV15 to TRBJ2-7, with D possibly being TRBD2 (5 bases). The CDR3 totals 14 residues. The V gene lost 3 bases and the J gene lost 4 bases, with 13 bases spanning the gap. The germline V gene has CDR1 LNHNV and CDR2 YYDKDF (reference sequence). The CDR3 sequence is CATSSTGIVYEQYF. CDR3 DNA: TGTGCCACCAGCAGTACCGGGATTGTGTACGAGCAGTACTTC.

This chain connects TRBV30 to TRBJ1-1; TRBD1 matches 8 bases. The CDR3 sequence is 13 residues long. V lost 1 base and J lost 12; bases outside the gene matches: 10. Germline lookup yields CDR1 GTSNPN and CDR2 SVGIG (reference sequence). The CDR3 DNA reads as TGTGCCTGGAGTGATACTGGGGACAGGAAGACTTTCTTT. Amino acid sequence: CAWSDTGDRKTFF.

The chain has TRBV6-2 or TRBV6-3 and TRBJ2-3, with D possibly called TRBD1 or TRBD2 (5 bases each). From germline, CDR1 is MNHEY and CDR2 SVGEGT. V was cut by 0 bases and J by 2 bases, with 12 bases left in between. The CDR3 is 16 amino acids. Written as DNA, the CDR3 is TGTGCCAGCAGTTACTCGTTCAGGGAGATCACAGATACGCAGTATTTT. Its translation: CASSYSFREITDTQYF.

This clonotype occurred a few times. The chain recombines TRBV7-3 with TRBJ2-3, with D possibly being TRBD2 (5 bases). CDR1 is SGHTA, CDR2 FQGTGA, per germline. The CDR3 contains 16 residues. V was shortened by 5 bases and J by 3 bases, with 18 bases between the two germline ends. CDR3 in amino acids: CASSAISAGPTDTQYF. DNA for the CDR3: TGTGCCAGCAGCGCCATAAGCGCGGGTCCGACAGATACGCAGTATTTT.

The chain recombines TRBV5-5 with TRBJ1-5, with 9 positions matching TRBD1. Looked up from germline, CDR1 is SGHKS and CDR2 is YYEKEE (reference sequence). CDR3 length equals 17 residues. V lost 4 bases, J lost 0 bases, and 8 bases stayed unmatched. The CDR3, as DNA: TGTGCCAGCAGCCCCCTAGGACAGGGGTATAGCAATCAGCCCCAGCATTTT. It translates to CASSPLGQGYSNQPQHF.

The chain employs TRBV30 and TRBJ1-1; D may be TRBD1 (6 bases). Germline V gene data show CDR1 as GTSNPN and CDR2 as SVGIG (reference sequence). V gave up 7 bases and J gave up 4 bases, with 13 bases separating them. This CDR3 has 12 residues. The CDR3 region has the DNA TGTGCCTATACAGGGTCAGGCACTGAAGCTTTCTTT. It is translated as CAYTGSGTEAFF.

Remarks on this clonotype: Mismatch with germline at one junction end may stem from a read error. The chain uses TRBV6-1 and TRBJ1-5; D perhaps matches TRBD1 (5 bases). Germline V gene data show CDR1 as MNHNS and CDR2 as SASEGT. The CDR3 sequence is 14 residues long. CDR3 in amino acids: CASSQGISTQPQHF. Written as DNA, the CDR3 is TGTGCCAGCAGTCAGGGTATAAGCACTCAGCCCCAGCATTTT.

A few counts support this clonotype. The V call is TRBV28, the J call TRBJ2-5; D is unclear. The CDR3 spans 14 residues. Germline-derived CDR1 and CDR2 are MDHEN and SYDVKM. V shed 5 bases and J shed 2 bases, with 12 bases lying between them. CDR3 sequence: CASSPHRLQETQYF. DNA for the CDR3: TGTGCCAGCAGTCCTCACAGATTACAAGAGACCCAGTACTTC. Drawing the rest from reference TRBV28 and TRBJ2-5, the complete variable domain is DVKVTQSSRYLVKRTGEKVFLECVQDMDHENMFWYRQDPGLGLRLIYFSYDVKMKEKGDIPEGYSVSREKKERFSLILESASTNQTSMYLCASSPHRLQETQYFGPGTRLLVL.

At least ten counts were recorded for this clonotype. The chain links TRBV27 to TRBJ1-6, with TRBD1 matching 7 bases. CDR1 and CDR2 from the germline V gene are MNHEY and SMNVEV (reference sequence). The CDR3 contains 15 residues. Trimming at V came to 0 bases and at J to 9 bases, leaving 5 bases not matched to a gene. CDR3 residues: CASSLSTGRGSPLHF. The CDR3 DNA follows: TGTGCCAGCAGTTTATCGACAGGGAGAGGTTCACCCCTCCACTTT.

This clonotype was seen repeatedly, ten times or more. The CDR3 loop reads CSARVEGQGSDTQYF. CDR3 nucleotide sequence: TGCAGTGCTAGAGTAGAGGGACAGGGGTCCGATACGCAGTATTTT. The chain has TRBV20-1 and TRBJ2-3, with 10 nucleotides matching TRBD1. With V trimmed by 1 base and J by 6 bases, 7 bases remained unmatched. From germline, CDR1 is DFQATT and CDR2 SNEGSKA (reference sequence). This CDR3 has 15 amino acids.

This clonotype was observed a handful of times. The CDR3 sequence is CASSQGDPGELFF. The CDR3 DNA follows: TGTGCCAGCAGTCAGGGGGATCCCGGGGAGCTGTTTTTT. The gene calls are TRBV6-1 and TRBJ2-2, with TRBD1 matching over 7 bases. Losses at the gene ends were 5 bases for V and 6 bases for J; bases not matched to a gene: 3. CDR1 is MNHNS and CDR2 is SASEGT in the germline V gene. This CDR3 has 13 amino acids.

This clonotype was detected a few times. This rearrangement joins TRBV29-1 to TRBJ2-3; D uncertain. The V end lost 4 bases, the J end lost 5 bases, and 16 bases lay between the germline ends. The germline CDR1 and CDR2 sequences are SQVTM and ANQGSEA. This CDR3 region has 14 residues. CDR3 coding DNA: TGCAGCGTTGGCCGCGGTTCCCAGGTAGATACGCAGTATTTT. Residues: CSVGRGSQVDTQYF.

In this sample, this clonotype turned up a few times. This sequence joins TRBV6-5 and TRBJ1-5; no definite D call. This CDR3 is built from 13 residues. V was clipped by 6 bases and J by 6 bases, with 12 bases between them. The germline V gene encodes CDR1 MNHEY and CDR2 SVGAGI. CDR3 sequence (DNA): TGTGCCAGCAGGCCGATTTCGGGTCAGCCCCAGCATTTT. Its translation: CASRPISGQPQHF.

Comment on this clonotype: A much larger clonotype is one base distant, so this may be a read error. CDR3 amino acids: CASPFRSLPEAFF. CDR3 bases: TGTGCCAGCCCATTCCGGTCCCTCCCCGAGGCTTTCTTT. The J gene is TRBJ1-1, the V gene TRBV18; no reliable D call. With 8 bases removed from V and 11 bases from J, the gap between germline ends came to 21 bases. The germline V gene has CDR1 KGHSH and CDR2 LQKENI. There are 13 residues in the CDR3.

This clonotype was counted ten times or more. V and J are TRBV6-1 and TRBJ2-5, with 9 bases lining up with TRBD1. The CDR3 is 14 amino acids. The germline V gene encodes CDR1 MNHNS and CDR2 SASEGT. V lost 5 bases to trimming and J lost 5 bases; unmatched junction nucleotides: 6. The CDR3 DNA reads TGTGCCAGCAGTCTAACAGGGGGCTGGGAGACCCAGTACTTC. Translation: CASSLTGGWETQYF.

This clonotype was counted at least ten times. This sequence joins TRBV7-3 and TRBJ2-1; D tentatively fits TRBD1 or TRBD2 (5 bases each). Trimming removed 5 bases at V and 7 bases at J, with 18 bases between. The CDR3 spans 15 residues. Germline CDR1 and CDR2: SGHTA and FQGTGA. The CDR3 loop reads CASSPGTVGSNEQFF. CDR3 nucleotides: TGTGCCAGCAGCCCCGGGACGGTCGGGTCTAATGAGCAGTTCTTC. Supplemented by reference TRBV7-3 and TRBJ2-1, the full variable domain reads GAGVSQTPSNKVTEKGKYVELRCDPISGHTALYWYRQSLGQGPEFLIYFQGTGAADDSGLPNDRFFAVRPEGSVSTLKIQRTERGDSAVYLCASSPGTVGSNEQFFGPGTRLTVL.

The CDR3 coding sequence is TGTGCCAGTAGTATTGGTTACGCTCGGGATGAGCAGTTCTTC. Translation: CASSIGYARDEQFF. The rearrangement joins TRBV19 to TRBJ2-1; no reliable D call. The CDR3 is 14 amino acids. Trimming shortened V by 3 bases and J by 8 bases, and 14 bases separated the two germline ends. Germline-derived CDR1 and CDR2 are LNHDA and SQIVND (reference sequence).

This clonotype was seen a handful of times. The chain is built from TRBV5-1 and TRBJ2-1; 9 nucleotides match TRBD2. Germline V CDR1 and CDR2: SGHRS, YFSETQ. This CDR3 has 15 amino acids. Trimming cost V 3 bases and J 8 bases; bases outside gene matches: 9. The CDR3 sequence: CASSSIAGAEDEQFF. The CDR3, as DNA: TGCGCCAGCAGCTCCATAGCGGGAGCGGAGGATGAGCAGTTCTTC.